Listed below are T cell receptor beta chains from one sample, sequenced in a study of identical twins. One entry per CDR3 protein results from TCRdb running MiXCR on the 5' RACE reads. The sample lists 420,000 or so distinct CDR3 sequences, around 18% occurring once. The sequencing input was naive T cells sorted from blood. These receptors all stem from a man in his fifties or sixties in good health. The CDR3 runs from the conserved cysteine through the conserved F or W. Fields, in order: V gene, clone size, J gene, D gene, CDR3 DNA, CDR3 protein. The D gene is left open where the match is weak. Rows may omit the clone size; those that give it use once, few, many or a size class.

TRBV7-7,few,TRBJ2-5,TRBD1,TGTGCCAGCAGCGCAGAACAGGGGAGTGTGGAGACCCAGTACTTC,CASSAEQGSVETQYF
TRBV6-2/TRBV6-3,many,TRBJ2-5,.,TGTGCCACCCCATGGAAGGCCACCATCTACCAAGAGACCCAGTACTTC,CATPWKATIYQETQYF
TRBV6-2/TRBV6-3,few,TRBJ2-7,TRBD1,TGTGCCAGCAGGAAACCGGGACAGGCTAGGTCCCACGAGCAGTACTTC,CASRKPGQARSHEQYF
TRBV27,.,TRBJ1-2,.,TGTGCCAGCAGTCCCGGCAGGGGCTACACCTTC,CASSPGRGYTF
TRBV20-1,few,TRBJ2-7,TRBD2,TGCAGTGCTAGCTATAGCGGGAGGGCCTACGAGCAGTACTTC,CSASYSGRAYEQYF
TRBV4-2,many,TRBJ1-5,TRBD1,TGTGCCAGCAGCCCTTCTTGGGGGGACAGGACTTATAGCAATCAGCCCCAGCATTTT,CASSPSWGDRTYSNQPQHF
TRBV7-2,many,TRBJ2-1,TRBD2,TGTGCCAGCAGCTTATCTAGCGGGACCTACAATGAGCAGTTCTTC,CASSLSSGTYNEQFF
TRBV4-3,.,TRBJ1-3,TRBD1,TGCGCCAGCAGCCACGATGCGACAGGGACTGGAAACACCATATATTTT,CASSHDATGTGNTIYF
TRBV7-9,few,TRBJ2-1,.,TGTGCCAGCAGCTTGGGGCGTTCTGAGCAGTTCTTC,CASSLGRSEQFF
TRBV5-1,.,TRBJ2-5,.,TGCGCCAGCAGCTTGGTTGCGGAAGAGACCCAGTACTTC,CASSLVAEETQYF
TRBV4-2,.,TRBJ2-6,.,TGTGCCAGCAGCCTGGGGACCCTATTAACTGGGGCCAACGTCCTGACTTTC,CASSLGTLLTGANVLTF
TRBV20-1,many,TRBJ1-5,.,TGCAGTGCTAGAGGGGTAGGGGAAAATAGCAATCAGCCCCAGCATTTT,CSARGVGENSNQPQHF
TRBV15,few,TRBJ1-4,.,TGTGCCACCAGCAGAGACAGGCCCAGCACTAATGAAAAACTGTTTTTT,CATSRDRPSTNEKLFF
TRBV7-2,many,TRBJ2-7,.,TGTGCCAGCAGCTTAGAAGGGGGATCCCTTTACGAGCAGTACTTC,CASSLEGGSLYEQYF
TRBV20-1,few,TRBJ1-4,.,TGCAGTGCTAGAGACGGCAGCAATGAAAAACTGTTTTTT,CSARDGSNEKLFF
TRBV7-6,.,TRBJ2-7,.,TGTGCCAGCAGCTCACCGAACGGACAGTTTTGCGAGCAGTACTTC,CASSSPNGQFCEQYF
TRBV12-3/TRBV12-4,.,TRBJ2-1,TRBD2,TGTGCCAGCAGTTTAGTAGGCGGGAGGATACCCTACAATGAGCAGTTCTTC,CASSLVGGRIPYNEQFF
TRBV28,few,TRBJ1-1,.,TGTGCCAGCAGCTCGCCCAGCGGCCGGCAGCAAGCTTTCTTT,CASSSPSGRQQAFF
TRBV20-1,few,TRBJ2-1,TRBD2,TGCAGTGCTAGAGGGCTAGCGGGAGGTAGGAATGAGCAGTTCTTC,CSARGLAGGRNEQFF
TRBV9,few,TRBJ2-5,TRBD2,TGTGCCAGCAGCCTGAGAAGCGGGAGAGGGCAAGAGACCCAGTACTTC,CASSLRSGRGQETQYF
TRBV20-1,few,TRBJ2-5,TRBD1,TGCAGTGCTAGTAGGCTTCGGGACAGGGAGCATGAGACCCAGTACTTC,CSASRLRDREHETQYF
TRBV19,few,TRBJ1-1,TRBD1,TGTGCCAGTAGTTTCAGACAGGGTAGGTGGGGGACCACTGAAGCTTTCTTT,CASSFRQGRWGTTEAFF
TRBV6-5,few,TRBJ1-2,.,TGTGCCAGCAGTTACTCCTCCAACGCCTATGGCTACACCTTC,CASSYSSNAYGYTF
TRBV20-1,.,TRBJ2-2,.,TGCAGTGCAGAACAGACCGCGGCCGGGGAGCTGTTTTTT,CSAEQTAAGELFF
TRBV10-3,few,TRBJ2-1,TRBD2,TGTGGCACAGGGACTAGGGAACACAATGAGCAGTTCTTC,CGTGTREHNEQFF
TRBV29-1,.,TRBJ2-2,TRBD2,TGCAGCGTTGGACTAGCGGGAGGAATTAACACCGGGGAGCTGTTTTTT,CSVGLAGGINTGELFF
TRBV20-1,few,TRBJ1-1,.,TGCAGTGCTAGGCAAGGGACAACGATGAACACTGAAGCTTTCTTT,CSARQGTTMNTEAFF
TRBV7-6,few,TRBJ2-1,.,TGTGCCAGCAGCTCCACGGGACGCCACAATGAGCAGTTCTTC,CASSSTGRHNEQFF
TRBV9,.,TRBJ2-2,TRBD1,TGTGCCAGCAGCGGATCCCCGGGACAGGGTAATGTGGACACCGGGGAGCTGTTTTTT,CASSGSPGQGNVDTGELFF
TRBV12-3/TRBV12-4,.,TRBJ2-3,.,TGTGCCAGCAGTTTACGGGGCATGAGAGCAGATACGCAGTATTTT,CASSLRGMRADTQYF
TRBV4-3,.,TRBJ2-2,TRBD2,TGCGCCAGCAGCCAAACTAGCGGGTCCCTCGTCGCGAACACCGGGGAGCTGTTTTTT,CASSQTSGSLVANTGELFF
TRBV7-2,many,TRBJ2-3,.,TGTGCCAGCAGCTTAGTAGGAATTTCCACAGATACGCAGTATTTT,CASSLVGISTDTQYF
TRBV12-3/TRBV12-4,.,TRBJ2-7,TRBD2,TGTGCCAGCAGTCTCGGGACTAGCGGGAGTCGCGAGCAGTACTTC,CASSLGTSGSREQYF
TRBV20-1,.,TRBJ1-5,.,TGCAGTGCTATTGGGTTTTCAGAGCATTTT,CSAIGFSEHF
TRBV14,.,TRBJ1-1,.,TGTGCCAGCAGCCAAGTGAGCTTGACTGAAGCTTTCTTT,CASSQVSLTEAFF
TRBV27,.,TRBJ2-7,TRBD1,TGTGCCAGCAGTATAGGACAGGGCATCTACGAGCAGTACTTC,CASSIGQGIYEQYF
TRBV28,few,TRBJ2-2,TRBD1,TGTGCCAGCAGTGGGGGACAGTTGAACACCGGGGAGCTGTTTTTT,CASSGGQLNTGELFF
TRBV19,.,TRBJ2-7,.,TGTGCCAGTAGTATCGCAAGACACTACGAGCAGTACTTC,CASSIARHYEQYF
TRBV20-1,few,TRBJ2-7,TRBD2,TGCAGTGCCTTCCAACTAGCGGGTAACTATGTGCAGTACTTC,CSAFQLAGNYVQYF
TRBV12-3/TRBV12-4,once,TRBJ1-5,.,TGTGCCAGCAGTTTAGAGTCACGGTATAGCAATCAGCCCCAGCATTTT,CASSLESRYSNQPQHF
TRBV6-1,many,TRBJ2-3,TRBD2,TGTGCCAGCAATGGCCTAGCGGACCCCACAGATACGCAGTATTTT,CASNGLADPTDTQYF
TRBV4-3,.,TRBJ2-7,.,TGCGCCAGCAGCCAAACCTTAGGCTGGGAGCAGTACTTC,CASSQTLGWEQYF
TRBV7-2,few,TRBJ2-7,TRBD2,TGTGCCAGCAGCTTAGTGGGGACTAACACCGCCTACGAGCAGTACTTC,CASSLVGTNTAYEQYF
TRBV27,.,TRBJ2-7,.,TGTGCCAGCAGTTTCGTTTGGGGAGCCGAGCAGTACTTC,CASSFVWGAEQYF
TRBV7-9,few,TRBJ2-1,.,TGTGCCAGCAGCCAGGGGCAGGGGATGCTAAGGGGCAATGAGCAGTTCTTC,CASSQGQGMLRGNEQFF
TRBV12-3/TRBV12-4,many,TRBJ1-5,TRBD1,TGTGCCAGCAGTAGGCCCGGGACAGGGTATCAGCCCCAGCATTTT,CASSRPGTGYQPQHF
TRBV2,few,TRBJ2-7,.,TGTGCCAGCAGTGAGTCTCGGGGGTGGTACGAGCAGTACTTC,CASSESRGWYEQYF
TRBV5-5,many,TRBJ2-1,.,TGTGCCAGCAGCTTTTATGACGAAGGACCGAGAAACAATGAGCAGTTCTTC,CASSFYDEGPRNNEQFF